This TCR beta chain was observed in a study of cytomegalovirus exposure and HLA in healthy donors. A multiplex PCR was run with 60 Vbeta primers and 13 Jbeta primers. Sequenced by immunoSEQ multiplex PCR; TCRdb stores in-frame clones only, minus some. The data hold 150,000 to 200,000 clones, with around four fifths observed a single time. CDR3 length: 16 amino acids. Deletions cut 4 bases from V and 6 bases from J, with 22 bases between. Germline-derived CDR1 and CDR2 are SGHVS and FQNEAQ. This clonotype originated in a female donor in good health and CMV-seronegative. The chain recombines TRBV7-8 with TRBJ2-7; a weak D match, TRBD1 (6 bases). Sequencing input: PBMCs. The CDR3 nucleotides are TGTGCCAGCAGCTCACCGGCCGGGGACAAGCACTTCGAGCAGTACTTC. This gives the protein CASSSPAGDKHFEQYF.